The rows below give T cell receptor beta chains drawn from one sample of a study of T cell changes during pregnancy in multiple sclerosis. Using immunoSEQ multiplex PCR, the repertoire was profiled, and TCRdb retains in-frame clones only, with some absent. This sample has around 57,000 clones, with just under 90% found just once. This specimen consisted of peripheral blood, obtained in the first trimester of pregnancy. Every receptor here comes from a female donor in good health, enrolled as a control in a pregnancy study. The conserved cysteine and the conserved F or W are not part of the CDR3 here. The order of the fields is J gene, V gene, CDR3 protein.

j_gene: TRBJ2-1
v_gene: TRBV11-3
CDR3aa: ASSLTTGSYNEQF

j_gene: TRBJ2-5
v_gene: TRBV6-5
CDR3aa: ASSYTGTSKETQY

j_gene: TRBJ2-1
v_gene: TRBV5-8
CDR3aa: ASSTWTGGFNNEQF

j_gene: TRBJ2-7
v_gene: TRBV10-3
CDR3aa: AITNRDSYEQY

j_gene: TRBJ2-1
v_gene: TRBV9
CDR3aa: ASSVGGGMANEQF

j_gene: TRBJ2-3
v_gene: TRBV4-1
CDR3aa: ASSQDEGVEGTDTQY

j_gene: TRBJ2-5
v_gene: TRBV5-1
CDR3aa: ASSLGPGQETQY

j_gene: TRBJ1-3
v_gene: TRBV5-1
CDR3aa: ASSLALRDSGNTIY

j_gene: TRBJ1-2
v_gene: TRBV18
CDR3aa: ASSLSGQGSDGYT

j_gene: TRBJ1-2
v_gene: TRBV20-1
CDR3aa: SAGTGGGYT

j_gene: TRBJ1-5
v_gene: TRBV10-1
CDR3aa: ASNQGSPNQPQH

j_gene: TRBJ1-1
v_gene: TRBV11-3
CDR3aa: ASSSRVAGTEAF

j_gene: TRBJ1-3
v_gene: TRBV4-1
CDR3aa: ASSQGTGAWSSGNTIY

j_gene: TRBJ2-1
v_gene: TRBV12-5
CDR3aa: ASGLGQGEF

j_gene: TRBJ1-1
v_gene: TRBV2
CDR3aa: ASSNRGGLNTEAF

j_gene: TRBJ1-2
v_gene: TRBV5-6
CDR3aa: ASSPGGGYGYT

j_gene: TRBJ2-7
v_gene: TRBV15
CDR3aa: ATSREPGDTTYEQY

j_gene: TRBJ1-3
v_gene: TRBV7-9
CDR3aa: ASIRDRAGNTIY

j_gene: TRBJ2-5
v_gene: TRBV6-5
CDR3aa: ASRQGLRETQY

j_gene: TRBJ2-2
v_gene: TRBV6-4
CDR3aa: ASSVSISGDTGELF

j_gene: TRBJ2-7
v_gene: TRBV30
CDR3aa: AWGTGGSFNEQY

j_gene: TRBJ2-7
v_gene: TRBV6-1
CDR3aa: ASSDKGNYEQY

j_gene: TRBJ2-1
v_gene: TRBV11-3
CDR3aa: ASSPRTGTSGNEQF

j_gene: TRBJ1-5
v_gene: TRBV5-1
CDR3aa: ASSLEAGGNQPQH

j_gene: TRBJ1-5
v_gene: TRBV19
CDR3aa: ASSIAGDGNQPQH

j_gene: TRBJ2-3
v_gene: TRBV6-5
CDR3aa: ASRRGGRGTDTQY

j_gene: TRBJ1-5
v_gene: TRBV7-2
CDR3aa: ASSLEGLEGQPQH

j_gene: TRBJ2-1
v_gene: TRBV30
CDR3aa: AWSSWTGADEQF

j_gene: TRBJ2-3
v_gene: TRBV9
CDR3aa: ASSVASGGTDTQY

j_gene: TRBJ1-1
v_gene: TRBV11-1
CDR3aa: ASSLTARLTNTEAF

j_gene: TRBJ2-1
v_gene: TRBV30
CDR3aa: AWNGGGGNEQF

j_gene: TRBJ2-7
v_gene: TRBV30
CDR3aa: AIKGSLSYEQY

j_gene: TRBJ2-7
v_gene: TRBV5-4
CDR3aa: ASSLRGGYEQY

j_gene: TRBJ2-3
v_gene: TRBV5-1
CDR3aa: ASSLELAGGRRDTQY

j_gene: TRBJ1-2
v_gene: TRBV4-2
CDR3aa: ASSQETGENYGYT

j_gene: TRBJ1-6
v_gene: TRBV14
CDR3aa: ASSYTGGNSPLH

j_gene: TRBJ2-1
v_gene: TRBV11-1
CDR3aa: ASSLVGRRTPSYNEQF

j_gene: TRBJ1-6
v_gene: TRBV25-1
CDR3aa: ASRQANSPLH

j_gene: TRBJ2-2
v_gene: TRBV6-5
CDR3aa: ASRGQGGAGELF

j_gene: TRBJ1-2
v_gene: TRBV29-1
CDR3aa: SVEGEGMNNYGYT

j_gene: TRBJ2-7
v_gene: TRBV6-5
CDR3aa: ASSYAVGGFYEQY

j_gene: TRBJ2-7
v_gene: TRBV27
CDR3aa: ASSFGTGSYEQY

j_gene: TRBJ2-3
v_gene: TRBV15
CDR3aa: ATRHRGGPPSTDTQY

j_gene: TRBJ2-2
v_gene: TRBV30
CDR3aa: AWSGGLNTGELF

j_gene: TRBJ1-2
v_gene: TRBV4-1
CDR3aa: ASSLGRDPNYGYT

j_gene: TRBJ1-2
v_gene: TRBV19
CDR3aa: ASSIDRGITNYGYT

j_gene: TRBJ2-2
v_gene: TRBV4-2
CDR3aa: ASSQGGGNTGELF

j_gene: TRBJ1-1
v_gene: TRBV5-1
CDR3aa: ASSFQGQGHTEAF

j_gene: TRBJ2-7
v_gene: TRBV21-1
CDR3aa: ASSKAPNKGAPYEQY

j_gene: TRBJ2-2
v_gene: TRBV4-3
CDR3aa: ASSQEGSRTGGPGELF

j_gene: TRBJ1-3
v_gene: TRBV5-8
CDR3aa: ASSLGLISGNTIY

j_gene: TRBJ1-1
v_gene: TRBV30
CDR3aa: AWSMHQRNTEAF